One and the same sample provided the 26 T cell receptor beta chains below, sequenced in a study of blood T cell repertoires in COVID-19. TCRdb keeps only in-frame clones here, not all; method: immunoSEQ multiplex PCR. The sample gives roughly 140,000 clones, 76% of which show up once; approximately 3.7% is in the top ten. Specimen: peripheral blood. The receptors come from a woman older than 75 with acute or convalescent COVID-19.

The chain uses TRBV5-8 and TRBJ2-7, with a tentative D call TRBD1 (6 bases). There are 13 residues in the CDR3. V was clipped by 4 bases and J by 3 bases, with 11 bases between them. From germline, CDR1 is SGHTS and CDR2 YDEGEE. CDR3 nucleotide sequence: TGTGCCAGCAGCCGGACAGCCTTCTACGAGCAGTACTTC. This gives the protein CASSRTAFYEQYF.

V usage is TRBV5-1 and J usage is TRBJ2-3; TRBD2 might be the D (5 bases). Germline-derived CDR1 and CDR2 are SGHRS and YFSETQ. The CDR3 has 20 amino acids. V dropped 0 bases and J dropped 0 bases, with 23 bases sitting between them. The chain's CDR3 is CASSLASSFGSAASTDTQYF. CDR3 bases: TGCGCCAGCAGCTTGGCCTCGTCGTTCGGTAGCGCCGCTAGCACAGATACGCAGTATTTT.

The chain uses TRBV19 and TRBJ1-1; the D is unclear. The CDR3 spans 17 residues. Trimming stripped 4 bases from V and 0 bases from J, with 18 bases between. CDR1 is LNHDA, CDR2 SQIVND, per germline (reference sequence). The DNA of the CDR3 is TGTGCCAGTAGTACTCGAGAAGATCTTGGTTTGAACACTGAAGCTTTCTTT. It translates to CASSTREDLGLNTEAFF. Full variable domain (outside the CDR3, taken from reference TRBV19 and TRBJ1-1): DGGITQSPKYLFRKEGQNVTLSCEQNLNHDAMYWYRQDPGQGLRLIYYSQIVNDFQKGDIAEGYSVSREKKESFPLTVTSAQKNPTAFYLCASSTREDLGLNTEAFFGQGTRLTVV.

DNA for the CDR3: TGCAGCGCCACAGGGGGGGCGATCTACGAGCAGTACTTC. It codes for CSATGGAIYEQYF. V is TRBV29-1 and J is TRBJ2-7; a weak D match, TRBD1 (8 bases). CDR3 length: 13 residues. Germline loops: CDR1 SQVTM, CDR2 ANQGSEA. Trimming removed 7 bases at V and 3 bases at J, with 16 bases between.

The rearrangement links TRBV27 to TRBJ2-7; D may be TRBD1 (5 bases). Germline values: CDR1 MNHEY, CDR2 SMNVEV (reference sequence). This CDR3 has 15 residues. The V gene lost 2 bases and the J gene lost 1 base, with 12 bases spanning the gap. The DNA of the CDR3 is TGTGCCAGCAGTTTAAGGCAGGGTTGGTCCTACGAGCAGTACTTC. It yields the protein CASSLRQGWSYEQYF.

This clone has only a few counts. V usage is TRBV7-2 and J usage is TRBJ1-4; TRBD1 agrees at 8 bases. Per germline, CDR1 SGHTA and CDR2 FQGNSA. The CDR3 spans 15 residues. The junction had 7 bases not matched to a gene; V was cut back by 5 bases and J by 5 bases. This chain's CDR3 is CASSLRTGPNEKLFF. The CDR3 nucleotides read TGTGCCAGCAGCCTACGGACAGGGCCGAATGAAAAACTGTTTTTT.

This chain connects TRBV19 to TRBJ2-7; 10 nucleotides match TRBD1. The germline CDR1 and CDR2 sequences are LNHDA and SQIVND (reference sequence). V lost 4 bases and J lost 3; bases outside the gene matches: 3. CDR3 length: 14 residues. CDR3 in amino acids: CASSRWDRGYEQYF. The CDR3 DNA is TGTGCCAGTAGTAGGTGGGACAGGGGCTACGAGCAGTACTTC.

CDR3 sequence reads: CASSDGVVNTEAFF. The CDR3 bases are TGTGCCAGCAGCGACGGGGTCGTGAACACTGAAGCTTTCTTT. The chain couples TRBV7-9 to TRBJ1-1; D gene unclear. V was cut by 5 bases and J by 0 bases, with 10 bases left in between. CDR3 length: 14 amino acids. Looked up from germline, CDR1 is SEHNR and CDR2 is FQNEAQ (reference sequence).

The count of this clone is one. CDR3: CASKKGTEAFF. The CDR3 DNA sequence: TGTGCCAGCAAAAAGGGGACTGAAGCTTTCTTT. The chain employs TRBV14 and TRBJ1-1; maybe TRBD1 (5 bases). The CDR3 spans 11 residues. Between the trimmed V and J ends, which lost 7 bases and 5 bases, there was a span of 8 bases. From germline, CDR1 is SGHDN and CDR2 FVKESK.

The V call is TRBV2, the J call TRBJ2-2, with 12 nucleotides matching TRBD2. Per germline, CDR1 SNHLY and CDR2 FYNNEI. The junction had 2 bases not matched to a gene; V was cut back by 7 bases and J by 2 bases. CDR3 size: 15 residues. The CDR3 protein is CASKTSGRNTGELFF. The CDR3 DNA reads as TGTGCCAGCAAGACTAGCGGGAGAAACACCGGGGAGCTGTTTTTT.

This clone was detected only once. The chain combines TRBV5-1 with TRBJ2-1, with D possibly being TRBD2 (5 bases). Trimming shortened V by 0 bases and J by 0 bases, and 10 bases separated the two germline ends. Germline values: CDR1 SGHRS, CDR2 YFSETQ. The CDR3 is 16 residues long. The CDR3 region is CASSLGSGSSYNEQFF. The CDR3 region has the DNA TGCGCCAGCAGCTTGGGGTCGGGAAGCTCCTACAATGAGCAGTTCTTC.

The rearrangement links TRBV6-2 or TRBV6-3 to TRBJ2-7, with D hard to call. Trimming took off 4 bases at V and 2 bases at J, with 9 bases between the two ends. The CDR3 has 13 amino acids. Germline V lookup: CDR1 MNHEY, CDR2 SVGEGT. In DNA form, the CDR3 reads TGTGCCAGCAGTTCAGTAGCCCCCTACGAGCAGTACTTC. This translates into CASSSVAPYEQYF.

CDR3 region: CASSMTGALGYTF. The CDR3 bases are TGTGCCAGTAGCATGACAGGGGCCCTTGGCTACACCTTC. The rearrangement joins TRBV19 to TRBJ1-2; 8 bases fit TRBD1. From germline, CDR1 is LNHDA and CDR2 SQIVND (reference sequence). The CDR3 runs to 13 residues. Trimming removed 6 bases from V and 7 bases from J; junction bases left unmatched: 7.

This clone was counted between two and nine times. The chain carries TRBV19 and TRBJ1-5; no firm D call. The V gene lost 2 bases and the J gene lost 5 bases, with 10 bases spanning the gap. The CDR3 consists of 14 residues. Germline V gene sequence: CDR1 LNHDA, CDR2 SQIVND (reference sequence). The CDR3 is CASSIYSGDQPQHF. CDR3 DNA: TGTGCCAGTAGTATATACAGCGGGGATCAGCCCCAGCATTTT.

The gene calls are TRBV9 and TRBJ2-1; 8 bases are a match to TRBD2. CDR1 is SGDLS, CDR2 YYNGEE, per germline. The CDR3 consists of 14 residues. J gave up 8 bases and V 6 bases, and 10 bases lay outside the gene matches. The CDR3 nucleotides are TGTGCCAGCAAGAGCGGGAGTGGGAGCGATGAGCAGTTCTTC. Its protein is CASKSGSGSDEQFF.

J is TRBJ1-6 and V is TRBV6-5, with a tentative D call TRBD1 (6 bases). Germline V gene sequence: CDR1 MNHEY, CDR2 SVGAGI. The CDR3 extends over 14 amino acids. Trimming left V 6 bases short and J 9 bases short, with 15 bases between. CDR3 coding DNA: TGTGCCAGCAGGGTCACAGGGATAGGTTCACCCCTCCACTTT. Protein sequence: CASRVTGIGSPLHF.

The V call is TRBV5-1, the J call TRBJ1-5; a possible D gene is TRBD1 (5 bases). Germline CDR1 reads SGHRS; CDR2 reads YFSETQ. CDR3 length equals 14 residues. Trimming stripped 4 bases from V and 8 bases from J, with 16 bases between. CDR3 residues: CASSADSAIEPQHF. The CDR3 bases are TGCGCCAGCAGCGCAGACAGCGCGATTGAGCCCCAGCATTTT.

The chain employs TRBV6-5 and TRBJ2-3, with D perhaps TRBD1 (5 bases). The CDR3 is 14 residues long. The V and J ends lost 2 bases and 0 bases respectively, with 6 bases between them. The germline V gene has CDR1 MNHEY and CDR2 SVGAGI. The CDR3 sequence is CASSYGASTDTQYF. CDR3 coding DNA: TGTGCCAGCAGTTACGGGGCAAGCACAGATACGCAGTATTTT.

The rearrangement joins TRBV29-1 to TRBJ1-3, with 8 positions matching TRBD1. Germline V gene lookup returns CDR1 SQVTM and CDR2 ANQGSEA. CDR3 size: 17 residues. V lost 6 bases to trimming and J lost 0 bases; unmatched junction nucleotides: 13. The CDR3 spells CSVSGTGQTFSGNTIYF. CDR3 in DNA: TGCAGCGTCTCGGGGACAGGCCAGACGTTCTCTGGAAACACCATATATTTT.

The chain joins TRBV7-3 to TRBJ2-1, with 7 bases identical to TRBD1. This CDR3 has 15 residues. Trimming removed 5 bases from V and 1 base from J; junction bases left unmatched: 5. The V gene's germline CDR1 is SGHTA and CDR2 FQGTGA. DNA of the CDR3: TGTGCCAGCAGCCAGAACAGGGGTTCCTACAATGAGCAGTTCTTC. Translation gives CASSQNRGSYNEQFF.

The V call is TRBV6-5, the J call TRBJ1-2; TRBD1 matches 7 bases. The CDR3 is 12 amino acids. V trimming: 2 bases; J trimming: 7 bases; junction bases outside the gene matches: 1. Per germline, CDR1 MNHEY and CDR2 SVGAGI. The CDR3 is CASSYRGLGYTF. CDR3 bases: TGTGCCAGCAGTTACAGGGGGCTTGGCTACACCTTC.

The chain is built from TRBV7-2 and TRBJ2-5; D possibly corresponds to TRBD2 (6 bases). The germline V and J ends were trimmed by 2 bases and 7 bases, with 14 bases remaining between them. CDR1 and CDR2 from the germline V gene are SGHTA and FQGNSA. The CDR3 consists of 14 residues. CDR3 loop: CASSLRLPEGTQYF. In DNA form, the CDR3 reads TGTGCCAGCAGCTTACGACTCCCGGAGGGGACCCAGTACTTC. Complete variable domain (other parts from reference TRBV7-2 and TRBJ2-5): GAGVSQSPSNKVTEKGKDVELRCDPISGHTALYWYRQSLGQGLEFLIYFQGNSAPDKSGLPSDRFSAERTGGSVSTLTIQRTQQEDSAVYLCASSLRLPEGTQYFGPGTRLLVL.

The V gene is TRBV7-8, the J gene TRBJ1-2, with 12 bases lining up with TRBD1. This CDR3 is built from 15 residues. V trimming: 5 bases; J trimming: 7 bases; junction bases outside the gene matches: 8. Germline loops: CDR1 SGHVS, CDR2 FQNEAQ. Here the CDR3 reads CASSRDRGQQFGYTF. The CDR3 nucleotides are TGTGCCAGCAGCAGGGACAGGGGGCAACAGTTTGGCTACACCTTC.

The CDR3 nucleotides are TGTGCCAGCAGCTTAGCTAGCGGGAGCACAGATACGCAGTATTTT. Translated: CASSLASGSTDTQYF. The gene calls are TRBV7-2 and TRBJ2-3, with TRBD2 matching over 7 bases. Germline CDR1 reads SGHTA; CDR2 reads FQGNSA. The CDR3 totals 15 residues. V lost 0 bases and J lost 0; bases outside the gene matches: 0. Using reference TRBV7-2 and TRBJ2-3 for the parts outside the CDR3, the full variable domain is GAGVSQSPSNKVTEKGKDVELRCDPISGHTALYWYRQSLGQGLEFLIYFQGNSAPDKSGLPSDRFSAERTGGSVSTLTIQRTQQEDSAVYLCASSLASGSTDTQYFGPGTRLTVL.

V gene TRBV7-3 combines with J gene TRBJ1-6; 9 nucleotides align to TRBD1. Germline trimming cut 5 bases from V and 1 base from J; bases unmatched to any gene: 3. Germline V lookup: CDR1 SGHTA, CDR2 FQGTGA. The CDR3 length is 16 residues. The CDR3 loop is CASSQQGASYNSPLHF. As DNA, the CDR3 is TGTGCCAGCAGCCAACAGGGGGCATCCTATAATTCACCCCTCCACTTT.

This sequence joins TRBV18 and TRBJ1-4, with D perhaps TRBD1 (6 bases). Trimming removed 3 bases at V and 8 bases at J, with 19 bases between. The germline V gene encodes CDR1 KGHSH and CDR2 LQKENI. The CDR3 length is 16 residues. CDR3 DNA: TGTGCCAGCTCACCCTTCGACCCCGGGAGGGGGGAAAAACTGTTTTTT. Translating gives CASSPFDPGRGEKLFF.